The sequence of this T cell receptor beta chain was determined in a study of response to subunit inactivated influenza vaccine (dated by TCRdb to the late 2010s). In the study overall: Deep quantitative T cell receptor repertoire profiling was used in the study to track responses to a trivalent subunit inactivated influenza vaccine.

What the authors observed across the whole study: The authors suggested that each seasonal influenza vaccination may recruit only a limited number of new T cells.

The method was RT-PCR. Instrument used: Illumina HiSeq 2500. The public reads were reanalyzed by TCRdb: fastp trimming at Q25, MiXCR alignment, in-frame beta chains only. Each entry merges the rows of one CDR3 protein and shows their most common DNA and genes. The sample includes hundreds of thousands of distinct CDR3 sequences, with about 18% observed a single time. The top ten constitute 9.5% to 13% of the sample. Counted from cysteine to phenylalanine, this CDR3 has 15 amino acids. The kept DNA is CDR3 alone, 45 bases in frame from the first base. Relative to germline, V is 2 bases shorter and J is 5 bases shorter, with 12 bases between their ends. The sample holds many counts of this clonotype. Its antigen is unknown. The sample holds no much larger clone one base away, and base qualities are not on file.

The rearranged chain carries TRBV12-3 or TRBV12-4 and TRBJ2-2; the D segment could be TRBD2, given 5 matching bases. Here the sequenced sample was PBMCs from blood, taken about 5 days after vaccination. This clonotype was obtained from a man aged 45-65 years who received an inactivated influenza vaccine. Donor details come from another sample of the same person, matched by shared clones. DNA sequence: TGTGCCAGCAGTTTAAGTGGGAGTCCTACCGGGGAGCTGTTTTTT. This translates into CASSLSGSPTGELFF.